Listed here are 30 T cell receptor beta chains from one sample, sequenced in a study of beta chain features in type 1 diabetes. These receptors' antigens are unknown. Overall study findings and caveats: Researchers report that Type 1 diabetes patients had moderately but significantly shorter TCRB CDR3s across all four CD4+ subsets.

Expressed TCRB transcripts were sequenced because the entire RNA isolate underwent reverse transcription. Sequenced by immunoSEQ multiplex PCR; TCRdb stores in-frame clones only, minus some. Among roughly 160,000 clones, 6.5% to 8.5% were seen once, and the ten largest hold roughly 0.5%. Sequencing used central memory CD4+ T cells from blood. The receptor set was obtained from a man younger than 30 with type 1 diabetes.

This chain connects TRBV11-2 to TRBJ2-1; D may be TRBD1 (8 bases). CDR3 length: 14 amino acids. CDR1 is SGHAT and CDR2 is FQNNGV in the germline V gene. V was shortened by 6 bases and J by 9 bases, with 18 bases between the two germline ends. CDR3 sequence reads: CASRGRDRKFEQFF. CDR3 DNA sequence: TGTGCCAGCAGGGGGAGGGACAGGAAATTTGAGCAGTTCTTC.

DNA for the CDR3: TGTGCCAGCATCGGTGGGGGGGGCAAAAACATTCAGTACTTC. It yields the protein CASIGGGGKNIQYF. V usage is TRBV28 and J usage is TRBJ2-4, with 7 bases fitting TRBD2. The CDR3 length is 14 residues. Trimming at V came to 7 bases and at J to 3 bases, leaving 6 bases not matched to a gene. The germline CDR1 and CDR2 sequences are MDHEN and SYDVKM.

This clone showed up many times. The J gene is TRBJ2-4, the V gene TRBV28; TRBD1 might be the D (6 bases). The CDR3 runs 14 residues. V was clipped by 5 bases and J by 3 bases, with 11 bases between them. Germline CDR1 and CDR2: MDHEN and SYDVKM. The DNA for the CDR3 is TGTGCCAGCAGTCCACAGGGAATCAAAAACATTCAGTACTTC. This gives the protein CASSPQGIKNIQYF.

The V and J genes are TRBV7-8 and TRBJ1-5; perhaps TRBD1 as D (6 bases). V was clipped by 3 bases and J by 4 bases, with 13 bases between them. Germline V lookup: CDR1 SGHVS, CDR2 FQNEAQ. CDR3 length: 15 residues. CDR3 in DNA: TGTGCCAGCAGCTTTAAACAGGGAAGGAATCAGCCCCAGCATTTT. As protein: CASSFKQGRNQPQHF.

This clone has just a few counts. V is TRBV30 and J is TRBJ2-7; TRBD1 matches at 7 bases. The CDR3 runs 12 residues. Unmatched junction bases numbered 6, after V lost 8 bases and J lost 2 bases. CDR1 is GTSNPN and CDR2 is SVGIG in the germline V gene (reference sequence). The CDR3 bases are TGTGCCCATAGGACAGGCCCCTACGAGCAGTACTTC. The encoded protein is CAHRTGPYEQYF.

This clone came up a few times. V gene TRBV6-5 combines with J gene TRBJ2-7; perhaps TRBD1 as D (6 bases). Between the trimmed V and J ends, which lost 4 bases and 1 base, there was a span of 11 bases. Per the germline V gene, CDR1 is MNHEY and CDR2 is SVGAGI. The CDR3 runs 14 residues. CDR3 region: CASSFRDISYEQYF. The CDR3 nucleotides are TGTGCCAGCAGTTTCCGGGACATATCCTACGAGCAGTACTTC.

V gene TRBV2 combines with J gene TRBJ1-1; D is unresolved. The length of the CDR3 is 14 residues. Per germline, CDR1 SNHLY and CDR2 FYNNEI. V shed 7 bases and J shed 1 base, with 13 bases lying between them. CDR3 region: CASIPGSQNTEAFF. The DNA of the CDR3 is TGTGCCAGCATCCCGGGATCCCAGAACACTGAAGCTTTCTTT.

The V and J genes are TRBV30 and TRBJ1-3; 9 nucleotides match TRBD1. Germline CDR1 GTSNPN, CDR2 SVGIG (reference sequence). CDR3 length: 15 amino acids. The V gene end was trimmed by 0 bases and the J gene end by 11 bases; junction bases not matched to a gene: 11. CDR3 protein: CAWSVYPGTGNAIYF. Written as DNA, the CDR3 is TGTGCCTGGAGTGTGTATCCCGGGACAGGGAATGCCATATATTTT.

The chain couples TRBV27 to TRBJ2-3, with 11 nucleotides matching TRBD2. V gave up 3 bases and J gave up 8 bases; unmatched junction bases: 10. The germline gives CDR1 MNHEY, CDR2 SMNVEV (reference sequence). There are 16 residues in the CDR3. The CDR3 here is CASSLSSGGLQGTQYF. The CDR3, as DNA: TGTGCCAGCAGTTTGTCTAGCGGGGGGTTGCAGGGTACGCAGTATTTT.

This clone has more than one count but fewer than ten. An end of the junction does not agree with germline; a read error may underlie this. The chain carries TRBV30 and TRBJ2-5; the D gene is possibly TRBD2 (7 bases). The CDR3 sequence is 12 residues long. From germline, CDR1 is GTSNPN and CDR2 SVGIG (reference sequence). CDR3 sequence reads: CAWSVGGGPRHF. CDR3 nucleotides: TGTGCCTGGAGTGTGGGCGGGGGCCCCCGACACTTC.

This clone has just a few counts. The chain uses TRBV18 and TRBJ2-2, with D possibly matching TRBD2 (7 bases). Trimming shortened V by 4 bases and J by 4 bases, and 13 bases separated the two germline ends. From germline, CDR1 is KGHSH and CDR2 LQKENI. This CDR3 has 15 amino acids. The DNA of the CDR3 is TGTGCCAGCTCACTCGGGGGGCTACGCACCGGGGAGCTGTTTTTT. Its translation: CASSLGGLRTGELFF.

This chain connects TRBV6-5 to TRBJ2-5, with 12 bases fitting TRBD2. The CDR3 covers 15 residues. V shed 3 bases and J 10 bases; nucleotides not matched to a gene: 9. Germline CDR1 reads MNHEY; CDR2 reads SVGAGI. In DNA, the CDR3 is TGTGCCAGCAGTTATAGGCTAGCGGGGGGGATGGACCAGTACTTC. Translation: CASSYRLAGGMDQYF.

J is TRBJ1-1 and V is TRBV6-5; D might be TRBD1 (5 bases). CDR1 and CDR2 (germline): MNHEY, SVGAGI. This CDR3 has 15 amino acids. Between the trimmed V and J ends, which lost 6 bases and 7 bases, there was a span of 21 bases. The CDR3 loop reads CASRDPGTAAIEAFF. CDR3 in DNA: TGTGCCAGCAGAGACCCCGGGACTGCGGCTATTGAAGCTTTCTTT.

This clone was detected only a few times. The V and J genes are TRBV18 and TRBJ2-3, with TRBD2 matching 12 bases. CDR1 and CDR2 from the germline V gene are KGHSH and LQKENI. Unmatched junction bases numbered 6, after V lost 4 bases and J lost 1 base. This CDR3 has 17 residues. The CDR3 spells CASSHLAGGPGTDTQYF. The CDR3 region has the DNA TGTGCCAGCTCACACCTAGCGGGAGGGCCGGGCACAGATACGCAGTATTTT.

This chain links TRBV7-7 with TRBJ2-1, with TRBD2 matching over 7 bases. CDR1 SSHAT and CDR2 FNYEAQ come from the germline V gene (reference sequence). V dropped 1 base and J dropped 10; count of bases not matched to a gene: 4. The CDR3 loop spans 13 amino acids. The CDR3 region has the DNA TGTGCCAGCAGCTTAGGCCAGCGGGGAGAGCAGTTCTTC. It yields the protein CASSLGQRGEQFF.

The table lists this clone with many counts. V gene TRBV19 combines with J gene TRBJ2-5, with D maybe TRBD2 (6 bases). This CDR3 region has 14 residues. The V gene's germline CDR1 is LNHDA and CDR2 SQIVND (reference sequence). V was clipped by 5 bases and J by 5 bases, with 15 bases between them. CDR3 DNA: TGTGCCAGTAGTTTGGTGGGACTCACGGAGACCCAGTACTTC. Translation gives CASSLVGLTETQYF.

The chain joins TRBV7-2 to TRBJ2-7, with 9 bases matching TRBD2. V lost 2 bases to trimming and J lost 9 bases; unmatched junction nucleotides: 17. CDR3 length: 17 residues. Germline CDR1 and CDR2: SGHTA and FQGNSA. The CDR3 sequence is CASSLRSGGIDLRGQYF. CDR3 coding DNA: TGTGCCAGCAGCTTAAGAAGCGGGGGGATTGATCTACGAGGGCAGTACTTC.

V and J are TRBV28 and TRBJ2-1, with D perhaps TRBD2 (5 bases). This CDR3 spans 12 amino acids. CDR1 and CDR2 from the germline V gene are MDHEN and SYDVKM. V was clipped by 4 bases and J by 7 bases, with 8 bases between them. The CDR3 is CASSSPGNEQFF. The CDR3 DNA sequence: TGTGCCAGCAGTTCGCCGGGGAATGAGCAGTTCTTC. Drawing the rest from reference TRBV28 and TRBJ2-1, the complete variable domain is DVKVTQSSRYLVKRTGEKVFLECVQDMDHENMFWYRQDPGLGLRLIYFSYDVKMKEKGDIPEGYSVSREKKERFSLILESASTNQTSMYLCASSSPGNEQFFGPGTRLTVL.

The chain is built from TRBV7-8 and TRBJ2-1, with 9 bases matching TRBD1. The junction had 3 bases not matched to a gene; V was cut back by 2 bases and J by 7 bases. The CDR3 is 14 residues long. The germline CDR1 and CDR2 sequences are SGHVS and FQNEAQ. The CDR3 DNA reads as TGTGCCAGCAGCTTAACCGGGACAGGGAATGAGCAGTTCTTC. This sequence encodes CASSLTGTGNEQFF.

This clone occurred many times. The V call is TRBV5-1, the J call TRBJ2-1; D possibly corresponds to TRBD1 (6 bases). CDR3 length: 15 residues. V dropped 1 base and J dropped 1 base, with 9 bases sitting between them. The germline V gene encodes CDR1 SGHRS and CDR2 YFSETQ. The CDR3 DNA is TGCGCCAGCAGCTTGCAGGGGCGTTCCTACAATGAGCAGTTCTTC. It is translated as CASSLQGRSYNEQFF.

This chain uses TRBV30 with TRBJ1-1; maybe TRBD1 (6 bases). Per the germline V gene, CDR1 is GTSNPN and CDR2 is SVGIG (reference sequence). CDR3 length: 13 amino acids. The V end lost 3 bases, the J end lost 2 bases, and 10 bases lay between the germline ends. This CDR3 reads CAWSRQVNTEAFF. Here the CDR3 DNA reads TGTGCCTGGAGCCGACAGGTTAACACTGAAGCTTTCTTT.

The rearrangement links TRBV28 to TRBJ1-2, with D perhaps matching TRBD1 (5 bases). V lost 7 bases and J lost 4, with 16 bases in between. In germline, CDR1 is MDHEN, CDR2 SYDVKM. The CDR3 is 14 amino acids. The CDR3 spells CASTLGADRYGYTF. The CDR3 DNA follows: TGTGCCAGCACTCTAGGGGCAGATCGCTATGGCTACACCTTC.

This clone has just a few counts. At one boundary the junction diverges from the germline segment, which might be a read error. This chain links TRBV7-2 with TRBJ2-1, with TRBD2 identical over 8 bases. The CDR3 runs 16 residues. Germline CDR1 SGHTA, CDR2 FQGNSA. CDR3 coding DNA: TGTGCCAGCAGCTTAGACCCGGGACTAGTCTACGATGAGCAGTTCTTC. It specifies CASSLDPGLVYDEQFF.

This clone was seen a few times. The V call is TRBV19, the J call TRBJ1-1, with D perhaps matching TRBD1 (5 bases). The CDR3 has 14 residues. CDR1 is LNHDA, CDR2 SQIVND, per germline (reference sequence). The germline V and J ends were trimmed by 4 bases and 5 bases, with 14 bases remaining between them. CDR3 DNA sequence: TGTGCCAGTAGTACAGACAGCGAACGGACTGAAGCTTTCTTT. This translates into CASSTDSERTEAFF.

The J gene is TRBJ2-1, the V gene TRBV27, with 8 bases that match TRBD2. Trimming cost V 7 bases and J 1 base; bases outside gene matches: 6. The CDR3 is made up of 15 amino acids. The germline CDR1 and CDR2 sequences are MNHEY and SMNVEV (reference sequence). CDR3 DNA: TGTGCCAGCACCTTAGCGGGAAAGTCCTACAATGAGCAGTTCTTC. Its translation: CASTLAGKSYNEQFF.

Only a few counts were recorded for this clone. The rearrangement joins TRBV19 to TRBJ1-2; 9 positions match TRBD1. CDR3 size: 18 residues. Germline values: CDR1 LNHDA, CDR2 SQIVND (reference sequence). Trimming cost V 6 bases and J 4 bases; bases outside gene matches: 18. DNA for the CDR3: TGTGCCAGTAGCAGGGGACCGACAGGGGGTCGATTTAGCTATGGCTACACCTTC. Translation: CASSRGPTGGRFSYGYTF.

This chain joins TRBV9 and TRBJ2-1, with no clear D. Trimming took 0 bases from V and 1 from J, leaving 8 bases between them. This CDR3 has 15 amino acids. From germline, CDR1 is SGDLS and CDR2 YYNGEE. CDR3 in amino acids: CASSVGRFSYNEQFF. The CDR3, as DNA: TGTGCCAGCAGCGTAGGGCGGTTTTCCTACAATGAGCAGTTCTTC.

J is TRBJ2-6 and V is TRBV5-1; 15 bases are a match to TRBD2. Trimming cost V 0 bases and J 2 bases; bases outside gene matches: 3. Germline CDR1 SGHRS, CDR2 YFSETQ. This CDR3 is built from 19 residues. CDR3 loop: CASSLEGLAGGTGANVLTF. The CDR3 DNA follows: TGCGCCAGCAGCTTGGAGGGACTAGCGGGAGGTACTGGGGCCAACGTCCTGACTTTC. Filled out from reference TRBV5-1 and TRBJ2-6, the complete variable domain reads KAGVTQTPRYLIKTRGQQVTLSCSPISGHRSVSWYQQTPGQGLQFLFEYFSETQRNKGNFPGRFSGRQFSNSRSEMNVSTLELGDSALYLCASSLEGLAGGTGANVLTFGAGSRLTVL.

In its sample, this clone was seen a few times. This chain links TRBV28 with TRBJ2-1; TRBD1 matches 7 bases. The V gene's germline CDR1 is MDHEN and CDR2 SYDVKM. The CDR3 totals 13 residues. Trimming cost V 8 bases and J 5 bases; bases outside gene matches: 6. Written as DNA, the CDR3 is TGTGCCAGCGAGGGACAGTTAAACAATGAGCAGTTCTTC. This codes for CASEGQLNNEQFF.

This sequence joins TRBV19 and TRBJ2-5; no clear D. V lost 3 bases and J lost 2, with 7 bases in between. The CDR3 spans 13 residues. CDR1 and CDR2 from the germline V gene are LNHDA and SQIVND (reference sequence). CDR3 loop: CASSIGGQETQYF. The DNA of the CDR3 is TGTGCCAGTAGTATCGGCGGACAAGAGACCCAGTACTTC. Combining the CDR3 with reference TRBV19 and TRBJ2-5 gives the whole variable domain DGGITQSPKYLFRKEGQNVTLSCEQNLNHDAMYWYRQDPGQGLRLIYYSQIVNDFQKGDIAEGYSVSREKKESFPLTVTSAQKNPTAFYLCASSIGGQETQYFGPGTRLLVL.